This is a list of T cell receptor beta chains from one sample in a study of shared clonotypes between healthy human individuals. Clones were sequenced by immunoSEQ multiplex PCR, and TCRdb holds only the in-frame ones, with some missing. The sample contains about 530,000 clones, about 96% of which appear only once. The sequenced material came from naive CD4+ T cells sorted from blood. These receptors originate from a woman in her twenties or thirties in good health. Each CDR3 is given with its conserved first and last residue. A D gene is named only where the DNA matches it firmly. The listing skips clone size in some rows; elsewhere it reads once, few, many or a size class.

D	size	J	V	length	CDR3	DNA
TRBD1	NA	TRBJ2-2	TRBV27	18	CASSLYSRDRAQTRELFF	TGTGCCAGCAGTTTATATTCCCGGGACAGGGCGCAAACCCGGGAGCTGTTTTTT
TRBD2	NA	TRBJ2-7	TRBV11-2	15	CASSNGLAGLYEQYF	TGTGCCAGCAGCAACGGACTAGCGGGATTGTACGAGCAGTACTTC
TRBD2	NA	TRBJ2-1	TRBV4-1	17	CASSSPPGTSGYNEQFF	TGCGCCAGCAGCTCCCCTCCCGGGACTAGCGGTTACAATGAGCAGTTCTTC
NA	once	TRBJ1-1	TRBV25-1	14	CASSEFEREAEAFF	TGTGCCAGCAGTGAATTCGAAAGGGAGGCTGAAGCTTTCTTT
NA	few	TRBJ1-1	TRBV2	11	CASSEQTEAFF	TGTGCCAGCAGTGAACAGACTGAAGCTTTCTTT
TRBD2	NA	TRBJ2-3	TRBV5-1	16	CASSPQERGYTDTQYF	TGCGCCAGCAGCCCCCAGGAGCGGGGCTACACAGATACGCAGTATTTT
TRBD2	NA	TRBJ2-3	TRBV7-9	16	CASSSFSGARTDTQYF	TGTGCCAGCAGCTCATTTAGCGGGGCTCGCACAGATACGCAGTATTTT
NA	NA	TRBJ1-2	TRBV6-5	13	CASSPTGSYGYTF	TGTGCCAGCAGCCCCACAGGGTCCTATGGCTACACCTTC
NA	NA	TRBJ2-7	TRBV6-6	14	CASSYSDGSYEQYF	TGTGCCAGCAGTTACTCCGACGGATCCTACGAGCAGTACTTC
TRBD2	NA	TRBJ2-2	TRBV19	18	CASSIEASGRGSTGELFF	TGTGCCAGTAGTATAGAGGCTAGCGGGAGAGGTAGCACCGGGGAGCTGTTTTTT
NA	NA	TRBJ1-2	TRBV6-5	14	CASSYNPGIYGYTF	TGTGCCAGCAGTTACAATCCAGGGATATATGGCTACACCTTC
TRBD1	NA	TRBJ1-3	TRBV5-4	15	CASSTGQGSGNTIYF	TGTGCCAGCAGCACGGGACAGGGTTCTGGAAACACCATATATTTT
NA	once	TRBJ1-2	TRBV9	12	CASSAGGRWKSF	TGTGCCAGCAGCGCGGGGGGCCGGTGGAAAAGCTTC